The 27 T cell receptor beta chains given below trace back to one sample, sequenced in a study of shared clonotypes between healthy human individuals. Clones were sequenced by immunoSEQ multiplex PCR, and TCRdb holds only the in-frame ones, with some missing. The table lists millions of clones, more than 85% of them singletons. Naive CD8 populations comprised CD45RO-negative cells positively selected for CCR7, excluding terminally differentiated effector memory CD45RA+ cells. The sequenced sample consisted of naive CD8+ T cells from PBMCs. These receptors originate from a man younger than 35 in good health. Some clones in this sample may be carry-over from other donors' samples.

V gene TRBV11-2 combines with J gene TRBJ2-1, with 14 bases identical to TRBD2. CDR1 is SGHAT and CDR2 is FQNNGV in the germline V gene. This CDR3 has 19 amino acids. J gave up 7 bases and V 1 base, and 12 bases lay outside the gene matches. CDR3 DNA: TGTGCCAGCAGCTTAGGCCTAGGGACTAGCGGGGGAGGCGGTAATGAGCAGTTCTTC. Translated, it gives CASSLGLGTSGGGGNEQFF.

This clone was seen only once. The chain is built from TRBV27 and TRBJ2-1; TRBD2 might be the D (5 bases). V was pared by 0 bases and J by 6 bases, with 18 bases between. The CDR3 extends over 17 amino acids. Germline CDR1 is MNHEY and CDR2 is SMNVEV (reference sequence). CDR3 protein: CASSLSTNLAPVNEQFF. The DNA for the CDR3 is TGTGCCAGCAGTTTATCGACTAACCTGGCCCCCGTCAATGAGCAGTTCTTC.

The V and J genes are TRBV28 and TRBJ2-2, with 8 bases lining up with TRBD1. V was pared by 6 bases and J by 5 bases, with 11 bases of the junction left unmatched. The length of the CDR3 is 16 residues. The V gene's germline CDR1 is MDHEN and CDR2 SYDVKM. DNA of the CDR3: TGTGCCAGCAGCCAAACCAAAGGACAGGGAACCGGGGAGCTGTTTTTT. The encoded protein is CASSQTKGQGTGELFF.

The gene calls are TRBV4-1 and TRBJ1-4; the D is unclear. Trimming took off 1 base at V and 7 bases at J, with 10 bases between the two ends. CDR3 length: 14 amino acids. Germline values: CDR1 MGHRA, CDR2 YSYEKL. The CDR3 DNA follows: TGCGCCAGCAGCCAAGGCCCGTTCAGTGAAAAACTGTTTTTT. Encoded protein: CASSQGPFSEKLFF.

The rearrangement joins TRBV29-1 to TRBJ1-2, with D uncertain. The germline V gene has CDR1 SQVTM and CDR2 ANQGSEA. Trimming cost V 5 bases and J 7 bases, with 2 bases left between them. CDR3 size: 8 residues. The CDR3 bases are TGCAGCGTTCCTGGCTACACCTTC. Amino acids: CSVPGYTF.

The chain uses TRBV19 and TRBJ2-7; 7 nucleotides line up with TRBD1. With V trimmed by 9 bases and J by 3 bases, 11 bases remained unmatched. The CDR3 length is 14 residues. In germline, CDR1 is LNHDA, CDR2 SQIVND (reference sequence). This chain's CDR3 is CASFTGTVNYEQYF. CDR3 sequence (DNA): TGTGCCAGCTTCACCGGGACAGTGAACTACGAGCAGTACTTC.

This clone was detected only once. This chain uses TRBV15 with TRBJ2-7; D uncertain. This CDR3 spans 13 amino acids. Germline V gene lookup returns CDR1 LNHNV and CDR2 YYDKDF (reference sequence). V gave up 5 bases and J gave up 3 bases, with 11 bases separating them. The CDR3 region is CATSFGLGYEQYF. CDR3 DNA: TGTGCCACCAGCTTCGGATTGGGCTACGAGCAGTACTTC.

The chain links TRBV15 to TRBJ2-7; D uncertain. The CDR3 extends over 13 amino acids. The V and J ends lost 0 bases and 7 bases respectively, with 10 bases between them. Germline CDR1 is LNHNV and CDR2 is YYDKDF (reference sequence). The CDR3 protein is CATSRELVWEQYF. CDR3 coding DNA: TGTGCCACCAGCAGAGAGCTAGTTTGGGAGCAGTACTTC.

V gene TRBV6-5 combines with J gene TRBJ2-7; a weak D match, TRBD1 (6 bases). The CDR3 loop spans 13 amino acids. V was trimmed by 4 bases and J by 4 bases, leaving 11 bases between them. Germline lookup yields CDR1 MNHEY and CDR2 SVGAGI. As DNA, the CDR3 is TGTGCCAGCAGTTTCCCACAGGGTTACGAGCAGTACTTC. The encoded protein is CASSFPQGYEQYF.

This chain uses TRBV9 with TRBJ2-1; TRBD2 agrees at 7 bases. Germline values: CDR1 SGDLS, CDR2 YYNGEE. The CDR3 sequence is 19 residues long. With V trimmed by 3 bases and J by 0 bases, 15 bases remained unmatched. The CDR3: CASSGRGLAEKFSYNEQFF. CDR3 bases: TGTGCCAGCAGCGGTCGAGGTCTAGCGGAAAAGTTCTCCTACAATGAGCAGTTCTTC.

The rearrangement links TRBV28 to TRBJ2-2; no clear D. CDR1 and CDR2 (germline): MDHEN, SYDVKM. The germline V and J ends were trimmed by 6 bases and 3 bases, with 11 bases remaining between them. The CDR3 runs to 14 residues. Here the CDR3 DNA reads TGTGCCAGCAGGGGAATTAGTTACACCGGGGAGCTGTTTTTT. Translating it yields CASRGISYTGELFF.

This clone appeared a few times. This chain joins TRBV7-6 and TRBJ1-4, with a tentative D call TRBD1 (6 bases). CDR1 and CDR2 from the germline V gene are SGHVS and FNYEAQ. The CDR3 sequence is 13 residues long. Between the trimmed V and J ends, which lost 5 bases and 8 bases, there was a span of 12 bases. CDR3 region: CASSRRGKEKLFF. CDR3 sequence (DNA): TGTGCCAGCAGCCGCAGGGGAAAGGAAAAACTGTTTTTT. Using reference TRBV7-6 and TRBJ1-4 for the parts outside the CDR3, the full variable domain is GAGVSQSPRYKVTKRGQDVALRCDPISGHVSLYWYRQALGQGPEFLTYFNYEAQQDKSGLPNDRFSAERPEGSISTLTIQRTEQRDSAMYRCASSRRGKEKLFFGSGTQLSVL.

V and J are TRBV4-1 and TRBJ1-1; weak D call: TRBD1 (5 bases). The germline V gene encodes CDR1 MGHRA and CDR2 YSYEKL. This CDR3 has 20 residues. The ends were cut back, 0 bases at V and 0 bases at J, with 23 bases in the middle. CDR3 sequence: CASSQDQVGVPTLMNTEAFF. Here the CDR3 DNA reads TGCGCCAGCAGCCAAGATCAAGTAGGGGTGCCCACGCTAATGAACACTGAAGCTTTCTTT.

The chain uses TRBV6-1 and TRBJ2-7, with D unresolved. In germline, CDR1 is MNHNS, CDR2 SASEGT. V gave up 1 base and J gave up 0 bases, with 7 bases separating them. The CDR3 has 14 amino acids. This chain's CDR3 is CASSEVRSSYEQYF. The CDR3 DNA reads TGTGCCAGCAGTGAAGTGAGAAGCTCCTACGAGCAGTACTTC.

With regard to this clone: The sample contains more than one DNA sequence encoding this CDR3. The chain has TRBV7-9 and TRBJ2-5; TRBD1 is a possible D gene (6 bases). V was clipped by 4 bases and J by 2 bases, with 11 bases between them. There are 14 residues in the CDR3. Germline V gives CDR1 SEHNR, CDR2 FQNEAQ (reference sequence). Here the CDR3 reads CASSSRTAQETQYF. DNA for the CDR3: TGTGCCAGCAGCTCCAGGACAGCTCAAGAGACCCAGTACTTC.

This clone was picked up one time. The chain carries TRBV2 and TRBJ2-3, with TRBD2 identical over 11 bases. Trimming took 7 bases from V and 5 from J; bases not matched to a gene: 8. The germline V gene encodes CDR1 SNHLY and CDR2 FYNNEI. The CDR3 sequence is 15 residues long. The CDR3 here is CASKRLAGLGDTQYF. Written as DNA, the CDR3 is TGTGCCAGCAAGAGACTAGCGGGACTCGGAGATACGCAGTATTTT.

V and J are TRBV27 and TRBJ2-1; 11 bases align to TRBD2. V gave up 3 bases and J gave up 7 bases; unmatched junction bases: 8. Germline assignment: CDR1 MNHEY and CDR2 SMNVEV (reference sequence). CDR3 size: 16 residues. The CDR3: CASSFGLAGLWNEQFF. DNA for the CDR3: TGTGCCAGCAGTTTTGGACTAGCGGGCCTCTGGAATGAGCAGTTCTTC.

This clone was counted a single time. The genes are TRBV5-4 and TRBJ2-7, with TRBD2 matching 10 bases. The germline CDR1 and CDR2 sequences are SGHNT and YYREEE (reference sequence). V was pared by 5 bases and J by 5 bases, with 16 bases of the junction left unmatched. The CDR3 consists of 17 residues. CDR3 sequence: CASRPYPVLAGGHEQYF. CDR3 nucleotides: TGTGCCAGCAGACCATACCCGGTGTTAGCGGGAGGCCACGAGCAGTACTTC.

The chain uses TRBV29-1 and TRBJ2-1; TRBD2 aligns across 15 bases. Germline V lookup: CDR1 SQVTM, CDR2 ANQGSEA. The length of the CDR3 is 15 residues. V shed 6 bases, J shed 4 bases, and the junction held 4 bases outside the gene matches. As DNA, the CDR3 is TGCAGCGTCCACGGGACTAGCGGGAGGTACAATGAGCAGTTCTTC. Its translation: CSVHGTSGRYNEQFF.

The CDR3 spells CASRVGESNQPQHF. The CDR3 nucleotides read TGTGCCAGCAGAGTTGGGGAGAGCAATCAGCCCCAGCATTTT. The J gene is TRBJ1-5, the V gene TRBV28; D gene ambiguous. Between the trimmed V and J ends, which lost 6 bases and 1 base, there was a span of 10 bases. The CDR3 sequence is 14 residues long. Germline V lookup: CDR1 MDHEN, CDR2 SYDVKM.

The chain employs TRBV7-3 and TRBJ2-2; TRBD2 aligns across 9 bases. The CDR3 length is 14 residues. Germline loops: CDR1 SGHTA, CDR2 FQGTGA. Trimming took 2 bases from V and 7 from J; bases not matched to a gene: 2. CDR3 amino acids: CASSLVLAGGELFF. CDR3 nucleotide sequence: TGTGCCAGCAGCTTAGTACTAGCGGGCGGGGAGCTGTTTTTT. The full variable domain, its missing parts supplied by reference TRBV7-3 and TRBJ2-2, is GAGVSQTPSNKVTEKGKYVELRCDPISGHTALYWYRQSLGQGPEFLIYFQGTGAADDSGLPNDRFFAVRPEGSVSTLKIQRTERGDSAVYLCASSLVLAGGELFFGEGSRLTVL.

V and J are TRBV5-1 and TRBJ2-5, with 8 bases matching TRBD1. The CDR3 length is 18 residues. Germline V gives CDR1 SGHRS, CDR2 YFSETQ. The V segment lost 1 base and the J segment 2 bases; nucleotides outside the gene matches: 13. The CDR3 DNA is TGCGCCAGCAGCTTGACATTGGAGGACAGGGCCCATCAAGAGACCCAGTACTTC. This gives the protein CASSLTLEDRAHQETQYF.

The V call is TRBV27, the J call TRBJ2-3, with D maybe TRBD2 (5 bases). The germline V and J ends were trimmed by 10 bases and 2 bases, with 13 bases remaining between them. This CDR3 comprises 13 residues. The V gene's germline CDR1 is MNHEY and CDR2 SMNVEV (reference sequence). The CDR3 DNA reads TGTGCCACCGGGGTGGGGAACACAGATACGCAGTATTTT. Its protein is CATGVGNTDTQYF.

The genes are TRBV4-3 and TRBJ2-7; 8 bases agree with TRBD2. The ends lost 3 bases at V and 6 bases at J; junction bases unmatched: 16. The V gene's germline CDR1 is LGHNA and CDR2 YSLEER. This CDR3 is built from 17 residues. CDR3 sequence (DNA): TGCGCCAGCAGCCACACGATTGGACTAGCCGTATGGTTCGAGCAGTACTTC. As protein: CASSHTIGLAVWFEQYF.

The chain has TRBV5-4 and TRBJ2-7; D gene uncertain. The CDR3 runs 12 residues. From germline, CDR1 is SGHNT and CDR2 YYREEE (reference sequence). Deletions cut 4 bases from V and 0 bases from J, with 5 bases between. Written as DNA, the CDR3 is TGTGCCAGCAGCCACAGCTCCTACGAGCAGTACTTC. As protein: CASSHSSYEQYF. Full variable domain (outside the CDR3, taken from reference TRBV5-4 and TRBJ2-7): ETGVTQSPTHLIKTRGQQVTLRCSSQSGHNTVSWYQQALGQGPQFIFQYYREEENGRGNFPPRFSGLQFPNYSSELNVNALELDDSALYLCASSHSSYEQYFGPGTRLTVT.

The V gene is TRBV13, the J gene TRBJ2-3; D call uncertain. From germline, CDR1 is PRHDT and CDR2 FYEKMQ (reference sequence). The CDR3 consists of 12 residues. Trimming stripped 4 bases from V and 4 bases from J, with 6 bases between. CDR3 amino acids: CASSYGSDTQYF. The DNA of the CDR3 is TGTGCCAGCAGCTATGGATCAGATACGCAGTATTTT.

The rearrangement links TRBV28 to TRBJ1-3; possibly TRBD1 for D (5 bases). Germline values: CDR1 MDHEN, CDR2 SYDVKM. This CDR3 is 17 amino acids long. The germline V and J ends were trimmed by 4 bases and 4 bases, with 20 bases remaining between them. The CDR3 sequence: CASSWVFGGGIGNTIYF. CDR3 nucleotide sequence: TGTGCCAGCAGTTGGGTATTTGGGGGAGGAATAGGAAACACCATATATTTT.